The subject of this entry is one T cell receptor (beta chain). This sample is drawn from a study of blood T cell repertoires in COVID-19. Across the whole study: Italy, Spain and the United States were the sources of the convalescent and acute COVID-19 samples. T cells, B-cell-depleted T cells, or PBMCs provided the cDNA or gDNA that served as material.

This CDR3 is 16 amino acids long. As handled by the study authors: Estimation of nucleated cell counts relied on the amplification of reference gene primers. Sequencing used immunoSEQ multiplex PCR; TCRdb keeps in-frame clones, though not all of them. V and J calls plus clone size are reproduced from that table; the DNA served to infer D and trimming. The sample has 150,000 to 200,000 clones, 80% to 90% seen once. This sequence was found in a woman over 75 with acute or convalescent COVID-19. Sequenced: peripheral blood. The V call is TRBV21-1, the J call TRBJ1-2; TRBD1, the table's D call, lacks a check against the DNA. TRBV21-1 is deemed a pseudogene. The CDR3 nucleotides read TGTGCCAGCAGCCTCCCGAGACATTTACTTATCATTGGCTACACCTTC. Its translation: CASSLPRHLLIIGYTF.